The TCR beta chain under discussion was sequenced for a study of cytomegalovirus exposure and HLA in healthy donors. In this sample, this clone turned up a few times. The PCR made use of 60 Vbeta and 13 Jbeta primers. Sequenced by immunoSEQ multiplex PCR; TCRdb stores in-frame clones only, minus some. The table includes about 200,000 clones, approximately 82% detected once. The CDR3 consists of 15 residues. V gave up 0 bases and J gave up 8 bases, with 13 bases separating them. Germline V gene data show CDR1 as SEHNR and CDR2 as FQNEAQ (reference sequence). The material sequenced was PBMCs. This chain joins TRBV7-9 and TRBJ1-4, with D hard to call. The source is a young woman in good health and CMV-seronegative. CDR3 residues: CASSLASEGSEKLFF. The CDR3 DNA reads as TGTGCCAGCAGCTTAGCGTCCGAGGGAAGCGAAAAACTGTTTTTT.